This TCR beta chain was recorded in a study of T-cell memory formation after mild COVID-19. In its sample, this clonotype was seen a few times. Its matching antigen is unknown. V shed 6 bases and J shed 8 bases, with 8 bases lying between them. The CDR3 length is 12 residues. Per germline, CDR1 MNHNY and CDR2 SVGAGI (reference sequence). Notes on the study in general: There were some responding clones in pre-infection memory, which suggested that cross-reactive memory had joined. A second wave expanding day 15 to 37 was CD4+-biased; contracting clones were balanced.

TCR alpha and TCR beta cDNA libraries with sample barcodes and UMIs came from 5'RACE using constant-segment primers. TCRdb reprocessed the 5' RACE reads with MiXCR, giving one entry per CDR3 protein. The sample has 350,000 to 550,000 distinct CDR3 sequences; about 20% are singletons. The TCR was taken from a man between 18 and 35 years old who had mild COVID-19 (a few samples of this study predate the infection). Cell type and time point are not known. Material for sequencing was PBMCs or a T cell subset sorted from them (not recorded which). The chain couples TRBV6-6 to TRBJ1-6, with D maybe TRBD1 (5 bases). Here the CDR3 DNA reads TGTGCCAGCAGCCGGGGGGATTCACCCCTCCACTTT. Translating it yields CASSRGDSPLHF.